The rows below give T cell receptor beta chains drawn from one sample of a study of blood T cell repertoires in COVID-19. The method was immunoSEQ multiplex PCR; TCRdb's version includes in-frame clones alone and lacks a portion of them. The sample comprises roughly 260,000 clones, approximately 89% of which are singletons, and around 2.5% rests with the top ten. Material: peripheral blood. Receptor source: a woman aged 45-65 years with acute or convalescent COVID-19. The CDR3 runs from the conserved cysteine through the conserved F or W. A D gene is named only where the DNA matches it firmly. Part of the rows lack a size; the others show once, few, many or a class for expanded clones.

D gene	V gene	J gene	clone size	CDR3 length	CDR3 DNA	CDR3 protein
-	TRBV27	TRBJ2-1	-	15	TGTGCCAGCAGTTCCCCGGGGACACTCCACAATGAGCAGTTCTTC	CASSSPGTLHNEQFF
TRBD1	TRBV30	TRBJ1-3	-	18	TGTGCCTGGAATACCCCGGGACAGGGGTGGACGAGAGGAAACACCATATATTTT	CAWNTPGQGWTRGNTIYF
-	TRBV28	TRBJ1-5	few	13	TGTGCCAGCACCGGGTCTGGCAATCAGCCCCAGCATTTT	CASTGSGNQPQHF
TRBD2	TRBV4-1	TRBJ2-1	-	19	TGCGCCAGCAGCCAAACGGGACTAGCGGGAGTCCCCTCCTACAATGAGCAGTTCTTC	CASSQTGLAGVPSYNEQFF
TRBD1	TRBV5-1	TRBJ2-7	-	14	TGCGCCAGCAGCAGGGACAGGGAGGATTACGAGCAGTACTTC	CASSRDREDYEQYF
-	TRBV5-5	TRBJ2-3	-	16	TGTGCCAGCAGCCTTGTTGGGCGGGCCAACACAGATACGCAGTATTTT	CASSLVGRANTDTQYF
TRBD1	TRBV27	TRBJ2-7	-	15	TGTGCCAGCAGTTCCCGCCCGGGACAGACCTACGAGCAGTACTTC	CASSSRPGQTYEQYF
TRBD1	TRBV5-1	TRBJ2-7	-	14	TGCGCCAGCACCTCACGACAGGGTGGCTACGAGCAGTACTTC	CASTSRQGGYEQYF
-	TRBV2	TRBJ1-1	few	13	TGTGCCAGCAGTGAAGCTGCGGGGACTGAAGCTTTCTTT	CASSEAAGTEAFF
-	TRBV29-1	TRBJ2-2	-	16	TGCAGCGTTGGCCCCCCTTCCGGGTTGAACACCGGGGAGCTGTTTTTT	CSVGPPSGLNTGELFF
TRBD1	TRBV9	TRBJ1-4	few	15	TGTGCCAGCAGCACCACACAGGGGTCCTATGAAAAACTGTTTTTT	CASSTTQGSYEKLFF
TRBD2	TRBV7-3	TRBJ2-1	-	18	TGTGCCAGCAGCTCCTCGGGACTAGCGGGCAGACGCTACAATGAGCAGTTCTTC	CASSSSGLAGRRYNEQFF
-	TRBV28	TRBJ1-4	-	14	TGTGCCAGCAGTTTTACAGGGATAGGGGAAAAACTGTTTTTT	CASSFTGIGEKLFF
TRBD1	TRBV18	TRBJ1-2	-	14	TGTGCCAGCTCGCCTGGGACAGCCGGCTATGGCTACACCTTC	CASSPGTAGYGYTF
-	TRBV18	TRBJ1-5	many	17	TGTGCCAGCTCACTACTCCAAGCACCAAATAGCAATCAGCCCCAGCATTTT	CASSLLQAPNSNQPQHF
-	TRBV3-1/TRBV3-2	TRBJ1-4	-	18	TGTGCCAGCAGCCAAGACTCGGAGGTCCCGAGAATTAATGAAAAACTGTTTTTT	CASSQDSEVPRINEKLFF
-	TRBV6-2/TRBV6-3	TRBJ2-5	-	14	TGTGCCAGCAGTCCGGGACAACCCGGGGAGACCCAGTACTTC	CASSPGQPGETQYF
TRBD2	TRBV28	TRBJ2-7	-	17	TGTGCCAGCAGTCCCTACCCGACTAGCGGGGGATCCTACGAGCAGTACTTC	CASSPYPTSGGSYEQYF
TRBD1	TRBV5-4	TRBJ1-5	-	13	TGTGCCAGCAGCGGGACAGGGGGTCAGCCCCAGCATTTT	CASSGTGGQPQHF
TRBD2	TRBV11-2	TRBJ2-2	-	16	TGTGCCAGCAGCTGGACTAGCGGGACGAACACCGGGGAGCTGTTTTTT	CASSWTSGTNTGELFF
TRBD1	TRBV3-1/TRBV3-2	TRBJ1-6	-	13	TGTGCCAGCAGCGACAGGGGGGGGTCACCCCTCCACTTT	CASSDRGGSPLHF
TRBD2	TRBV28	TRBJ2-1	-	16	TGTGCCAGCAGTTCCCAAGCGGGAGGGCCTTGGTATGAGCAGTTCTTC	CASSSQAGGPWYEQFF